These T cell receptor beta chains were read from a single sample in a study of identical twins. One entry per CDR3 protein, called by TCRdb with MiXCR from the 5' RACE reads. Of roughly 540,000 distinct CDR3 sequences in the sample, under 25% are singletons; the top ten hold 0.91%. The same sample was also used in a study of T cells expressing NK-cell markers.

Material for sequencing was CD4+ T cells sorted from blood. All receptors come from a woman aged 18-35 years in good health. CDR3s include the opening cysteine and the closing phenylalanine or tryptophan. D genes are given only for firm matches. Clone size, where shown, is once, few, many, or a class for clones that have expanded.

clone size	CDR3 length	V gene	D gene	J gene	CDR3 DNA	CDR3 protein
many	14	TRBV27	TRBD2	TRBJ2-1	TGTGCCAGCACTACTAGCGGGGGGATCAATGAGCAGTTCTTC	CASTTSGGINEQFF
-	14	TRBV5-6	TRBD2	TRBJ2-7	TGTGCCAGCAGCTGGGGACTAGCGGGGCCCCAGCAGTACTTC	CASSWGLAGPQQYF
-	11	TRBV20-1	-	TRBJ1-1	TGCAGTGCTGCCACCCAGGCCGGAGCTTTCTTT	CSAATQAGAFF
-	17	TRBV2	TRBD1	TRBJ1-6	TGTGCCAGCAGGGCTTCTCCGGGACAGGGACATGGTTCACCCCTCCACTTT	CASRASPGQGHGSPLHF
many	17	TRBV10-3	-	TRBJ1-5	TGTGCCATCAGTGAGCGCGGACAGACTGAAAGCAATCAGCCCCAGCATTTT	CAISERGQTESNQPQHF
-	14	TRBV9	-	TRBJ1-3	TGTGCCAGCAGCGTAGATCACGGACCAAACACCATATATTTT	CASSVDHGPNTIYF
few	15	TRBV7-9	-	TRBJ2-7	TGTGCCAGCAGCTCCGGACACGGAGGCTCCTACGAGCAGTACTTC	CASSSGHGGSYEQYF
-	15	TRBV6-1	TRBD1	TRBJ2-2	TGTGCCAGCAGGCCCGGGACAGGGAGTACCGGGGAGCTGTTTTTT	CASRPGTGSTGELFF
many	17	TRBV5-6	TRBD1	TRBJ1-6	TGTGCCAGCAGCCCTTGGTCGGGGACAGGGTTTAACTCACCCCTCCACTTT	CASSPWSGTGFNSPLHF
-	15	TRBV20-1	-	TRBJ2-3	TGCAGTGCGGCTACCCGAGCGGTTAGCACAGATACGCAGTATTTT	CSAATRAVSTDTQYF
-	13	TRBV20-1	-	TRBJ1-2	TGCAGTGCTACTAGTGGGGTGGCCTATGGCTACACCTTC	CSATSGVAYGYTF
few	15	TRBV3-1	TRBD2	TRBJ2-7	TGTGCCAGCAGCCAATCGGCTAGCGGGAGAGTGGAGCAGTACTTC	CASSQSASGRVEQYF
-	13	TRBV27	-	TRBJ2-1	TGTGCCAGCAACTCTCTGGTTTACAATGAGCAGTTCTTC	CASNSLVYNEQFF
few	17	TRBV20-1	-	TRBJ2-5	TGCAGTGCCCCGGAGAGGGGGGGAGGGGGGTTTCGGGAGACCCAGTACTTC	CSAPERGGGGFRETQYF
few	15	TRBV7-2	-	TRBJ2-3	TGTGCCAGCACCCGACAGCGGGCGATCACAGATACGCAGTATTTT	CASTRQRAITDTQYF
once	14	TRBV19	-	TRBJ2-1	TGTGCCAGTAGTACGATCAGGGACGGTAATGAGCAGTTCTTC	CASSTIRDGNEQFF
-	16	TRBV6-5	TRBD2	TRBJ2-3	TGTGCCAGCAGTTCCCTCCAGCGGGGGGGCACAGATACGCAGTATTTT	CASSSLQRGGTDTQYF
-	14	TRBV7-3	-	TRBJ2-5	TGTGCCAGCAGCGGGGGGGCTAGAGAGGAGACCCAGTACTTC	CASSGGAREETQYF
few	14	TRBV12-3/TRBV12-4	-	TRBJ2-3	TGTGCCAGCCAGAGAGGGGGGGGCACAGATACGCAGTATTTT	CASQRGGGTDTQYF
many	16	TRBV20-1	TRBD2	TRBJ2-7	TGCAGTGCTAAAGTACTAGCGGGAGGGACGCCCCACGAGCAGTACTTC	CSAKVLAGGTPHEQYF
few	13	TRBV29-1	-	TRBJ2-7	TGCAGCGTTACCGGGACCCACAACTACGAGCAGTACTTC	CSVTGTHNYEQYF
few	17	TRBV4-2	-	TRBJ2-3	TGTGCCAGCAGCCGTTCCGGGTTAGGGAGGAGGACAGATACGCAGTATTTT	CASSRSGLGRRTDTQYF
-	17	TRBV12-3/TRBV12-4	-	TRBJ2-2	TGTGCCAGCAGTTTGGGCGGGGCCAACCCCAACACCGGGGAGCTGTTTTTT	CASSLGGANPNTGELFF
-	13	TRBV9	TRBD2	TRBJ2-7	TGTGCCAGCAGCACCAGGACTAGTGGCGAGCAGTACTTC	CASSTRTSGEQYF
few	15	TRBV11-3	TRBD1	TRBJ2-7	TGTGCCAGCAGCTTAAGGACAGGGTTGCGCTACGAGCAGTACTTC	CASSLRTGLRYEQYF
-	15	TRBV27	-	TRBJ1-5	TGTGCCAGCAAAGGGAGGGTGGGGGTTAATCAGCCCCAGCATTTT	CASKGRVGVNQPQHF
many	15	TRBV12-3/TRBV12-4	TRBD2	TRBJ2-5	TGTGCCAGCAGTCAAGAAGCGGGAGGACAAGAGACCCAGTACTTC	CASSQEAGGQETQYF
few	15	TRBV7-2	-	TRBJ2-1	TGTGCCAGCAGCACAGAGTGGGACTTCTACAATGAGCAGTTCTTC	CASSTEWDFYNEQFF
-	14	TRBV20-1	TRBD2	TRBJ2-7	TGCAGTGCTAGCGGACTAGCGGGGGGCTACGAGCAGTACTTC	CSASGLAGGYEQYF
few	14	TRBV12-3/TRBV12-4	TRBD1	TRBJ1-2	TGTGCCAGCAGCTTGCAACAGGGGAACTATGGCTACACCTTC	CASSLQQGNYGYTF
-	13	TRBV20-1	-	TRBJ1-4	TGCAGTGCTAGTGGACCGGAGAGGGAAAAACTGTTTTTT	CSASGPEREKLFF
-	19	TRBV29-1	TRBD2	TRBJ2-1	TGCAGCGTTGAACCTGGGGGTCTAGCGGTTAGGAGCTCCTACAATGAGCAGTTCTTC	CSVEPGGLAVRSSYNEQFF
few	15	TRBV6-5	TRBD1	TRBJ2-7	TGTGCCAGCAGTTACCGTGGGACAGGGTCAGGTGAGCAGTACTTC	CASSYRGTGSGEQYF
-	14	TRBV6-5	-	TRBJ2-7	TGTGCCAGCAGTTACCGGCGGGACTCCTACGAGCAGTACTTC	CASSYRRDSYEQYF
-	14	TRBV5-1	-	TRBJ2-2	TGCGCCAGCAGCTTGGGTACGGGTGCCGGGGAGCTGTTTTTT	CASSLGTGAGELFF
-	14	TRBV5-1	-	TRBJ2-3	TGCGCCAGCACACCGGGACGAAGCACAGATACGCAGTATTTT	CASTPGRSTDTQYF
-	16	TRBV6-5	TRBD2	TRBJ2-1	TGTGCCAGCAGATACCGACTAGCGGGAGGGGGCAATGAGCAGTTCTTC	CASRYRLAGGGNEQFF
-	14	TRBV20-1	-	TRBJ1-2	TGCAGTGCTAGTTCACTGACGAGGGGCTATGGCTACACCTTC	CSASSLTRGYGYTF
few	15	TRBV7-2	-	TRBJ1-2	TGTGCCAGCAGCAACGATAACAACAGGGCAGGTGGCTACACCTTC	CASSNDNNRAGGYTF
-	13	TRBV10-1	-	TRBJ2-1	TGCGCCAGCAGTGAGGGACGAAACAATGAGCAGTTCTTC	CASSEGRNNEQFF
few	16	TRBV25-1	TRBD1	TRBJ2-5	TGTGCCAGCACCCTTTCTACAGGGGGCAGCGCAGAGACCCAGTACTTC	CASTLSTGGSAETQYF
many	14	TRBV5-1	-	TRBJ2-1	TGCGCCAGCAGCTGGGCGGGAATTACAGATGAGCAGTTCTTC	CASSWAGITDEQFF
-	15	TRBV7-2	TRBD2	TRBJ2-1	TGTGCCAGCAGCCTGCCTAGCGGGAGGCACAATGAGCAGTTCTTC	CASSLPSGRHNEQFF
-	14	TRBV6-2/TRBV6-3	TRBD2	TRBJ2-5	TGTGCCAGCAGCACCCGGACTAGTGGGGTGACCCAGTACTTC	CASSTRTSGVTQYF